Listed below are T cell receptor beta chains from one sample, sequenced in a study of T cells after yellow fever vaccination. A single record per CDR3 protein comes from TCRdb applying MiXCR to the 5' RACE reads. The sample holds 300,000 or so distinct CDR3 sequences, approximately 8% seen once. The sequences come from PBMCs, collected about 41 days after the first yellow fever vaccination. The receptor set was obtained from a young man who received the YFV17D yellow fever vaccine. CDR3s include the opening cysteine and the closing phenylalanine or tryptophan. Fields, in order: clone size, D gene, J gene, V gene, CDR3 DNA, CDR3 protein. D genes are given only for firm matches. Size values are once, few and many counts, or a class for expanded clones, and some rows have none.

>few|-|TRBJ2-7|TRBV14
TGTGCCAGCAGCCAGGTTCTTGGTGGCGAGCAGTACTTC
CASSQVLGGEQYF
>-|-|TRBJ2-7|TRBV3-1
TGTGCCAGCAGCCAAGATTGGGCTTCCTACGAGCAGTACTTC
CASSQDWASYEQYF
>once|-|TRBJ2-3|TRBV7-2
TGTGCCAGCAGCCCACAAGGGGGGCACCCTAGCACAGATACGCAGTATTTT
CASSPQGGHPSTDTQYF
>few|-|TRBJ2-5|TRBV7-2
TGTGCCAGCAGCTCGGGACTTCCCCTAGAGACCCAGTACTTC
CASSSGLPLETQYF
>-|-|TRBJ2-5|TRBV18
TGTGCCAGCTCACCAGAGACACCTGCGCGTCTTCAAGAGACCCAGTACTTC
CASSPETPARLQETQYF
>-|-|TRBJ1-1|TRBV4-3
TGCGCCAGCAGCCAAGTCTGGGGAGACCGTGAAGCTTTCTTT
CASSQVWGDREAFF
>few|-|TRBJ1-5|TRBV7-3
TGTGCCAGCAGCTTAGGACTGGACTTAACAACTAGCAATCAGCCCCAGCATTTT
CASSLGLDLTTSNQPQHF
>-|-|TRBJ1-1|TRBV18
TGTGCCAGCTCACCCCCTCAGAACACTGAAGCTTTCTTT
CASSPPQNTEAFF
>few|-|TRBJ2-4|TRBV4-3
TGCGCCAGCAGCCCCCAGCGGTTTGCGAACATTCAGTACTTC
CASSPQRFANIQYF
>few|TRBD1|TRBJ1-5|TRBV20-1
TGCAGTGCACGACAGGGAAGGTATCAGCCCCAGCATTTT
CSARQGRYQPQHF
>-|-|TRBJ2-3|TRBV12-3/TRBV12-4
TGTGCCAGCAGTCAAGGGACTTCGGGAAGCACAGATACGCAGTATTTT
CASSQGTSGSTDTQYF
>few|-|TRBJ1-3|TRBV18
TGTGCCAGCTCAAACACCGTCATTCCAGGAAACACCATATATTTT
CASSNTVIPGNTIYF
>few|-|TRBJ2-7|TRBV7-6
TGTGCCAGCAGCCAAGGGGGTCAGGGAGGTTACGAGCAGTACTTC
CASSQGGQGGYEQYF
>few|-|TRBJ1-1|TRBV7-6
TGTGCCAGCAGCTTAGCGTCCGGTCAGGGATTGGACACTGAAGCTTTCTTT
CASSLASGQGLDTEAFF
>few|TRBD2|TRBJ2-1|TRBV12-3/TRBV12-4
TGTGCCAGCCTGGGGAGGGGATCATCGAGGGTATACAATGAGCAGTTCTTC
CASLGRGSSRVYNEQFF
>-|-|TRBJ2-1|TRBV5-1
TGCGCCAGCAGCTCGACTGGACCCCCTTACAATGAGCAGTTCTTC
CASSSTGPPYNEQFF
>-|-|TRBJ1-6|TRBV20-1
TGCAGTGCTAGCGTGGCAGGGGAGTTTAATAATTCACCCCTCCACTTT
CSASVAGEFNNSPLHF
>few|-|TRBJ2-7|TRBV10-3
TGTGCCATCAGTGAGTATAGTGTGGGCGAGCAGTACTTC
CAISEYSVGEQYF
>many|TRBD2|TRBJ2-3|TRBV9
TGTGCCAGCAGCCCCGGGACTAGCGGGGGGCCCACAGATACGCAGTATTTT
CASSPGTSGGPTDTQYF
>few|-|TRBJ2-5|TRBV5-1
TGCGCCAGCAGCTTGGGACACCCCAACCAAGAGACCCAGTACTTC
CASSLGHPNQETQYF
>few|TRBD2|TRBJ2-1|TRBV7-6
TGTGCCAGCAGCTTAGGAACTAGCGGGGGGACGAGGAGTGAGCAGTTCTTC
CASSLGTSGGTRSEQFF
>-|-|TRBJ2-2|TRBV7-6
TGTGCCACCCGTGGGGCCACCGGGGAGCTGTTTTTT
CATRGATGELFF
>-|-|TRBJ1-5|TRBV2
TGTGCCAGCAGCCTCACGGCAGATAGCAATCAGCCCCAGCATTTT
CASSLTADSNQPQHF
>few|TRBD1|TRBJ1-2|TRBV4-1
TGCGCCAGCAGCCAAGGGCAGGGGGGAGGCTACTATGGCTACACCTTC
CASSQGQGGGYYGYTF
>few|-|TRBJ1-6|TRBV7-3
TGTGCCAGCAGCCCCGTCGGAGGGGATAATTCACCCCTCCACTTT
CASSPVGGDNSPLHF
>-|-|TRBJ1-4|TRBV14
TGTGCCAGCAGCCAATCCGGGACGATTAATGAAAAACTGTTTTTT
CASSQSGTINEKLFF
>few|-|TRBJ1-1|TRBV7-9
TGTGCCAGCAGCCATAACAGGGCGAACACTGAAGCTTTCTTT
CASSHNRANTEAFF
>-|-|TRBJ1-2|TRBV7-9
TGTGCCAGCAGCCCCCTCAGTGTGAATGGCTACACCTTC
CASSPLSVNGYTF
>few|-|TRBJ1-2|TRBV4-1
TGCGCCAGCAGCCAAGATCAGTATGGCTACACCTTC
CASSQDQYGYTF
>many|TRBD2|TRBJ2-4|TRBV7-9
TGTGCCAGCAGCTTGACTAGCGGGGGGCTAGCCAAAAACATTCAGTACTTC
CASSLTSGGLAKNIQYF
>-|TRBD2|TRBJ2-1|TRBV11-2
TGTGCCAGCAGGTTTACGGGACTAGCGACGAATGAGCAGTTCTTC
CASRFTGLATNEQFF
>-|-|TRBJ1-4|TRBV20-1
TGCAGTGCGTACGGGGTCTCCGGGACCGAGTACAATGGGGGTGAAAAACTGTTTTTT
CSAYGVSGTEYNGGEKLFF
>many|-|TRBJ1-1|TRBV12-3/TRBV12-4
TGTGCCAGCAGTTTGGCGGCCGGGGCTTTCTTT
CASSLAAGAFF
>-|-|TRBJ2-3|TRBV6-1
TGTGCCAGCAGTGCCTACTTTCCTTCTCCCACGGGCACAGATACGCAGTATTTT
CASSAYFPSPTGTDTQYF
>-|-|TRBJ2-1|TRBV6-2/TRBV6-3
TGTGCCAGCAGTTACCCCGTGCAGGGACCGGTCGGGGAGCAGTTCTTC
CASSYPVQGPVGEQFF
>-|-|TRBJ1-5|TRBV6-2/TRBV6-3
TGTGCCAGCCAGGCGAGTTATAGGGATCAGCCCCAGCATTTT
CASQASYRDQPQHF
>once|TRBD1|TRBJ1-2|TRBV6-5
TGTGCCAGCAGTTACTCCCGACAGGGATACTATGGCTACACCTTC
CASSYSRQGYYGYTF